A selection of T cell receptor beta chains follows, all from one sample in a study of shared clonotypes between healthy human individuals. Sequencing was performed with immunoSEQ multiplex PCR; in TCRdb, only in-frame clones are kept and a portion is missing. Of some 1.4 million clones listed, roughly 96% were seen once; the top ten hold over 1%. Sequencing input: naive CD4+ T cells sorted from blood. All receptors derive from a man aged 25-45 years in good health. Both conserved end residues are part of each CDR3. The D gene is left open where the match is weak. Size tells how often a clone was seen (once, few, many) or the class of an expanded clone, and some rows leave it out.

cdr3_length clone_size j_call v_call d_call cdr3_aa cdr3_nt
15 NA TRBJ2-7 TRBV7-8 TRBD2 CASSVESGRAYEQYF TGTGCCAGCAGCGTAGAAAGCGGGAGGGCCTACGAGCAGTACTTC
16 NA TRBJ2-4 TRBV27 NA CASQTSLSLPKNIQYF TGTGCCAGCCAGACTAGTCTCTCTCTGCCCAAAAACATTCAGTACTTC
16 NA TRBJ2-3 TRBV7-7 TRBD2 CASSQAGGAGTDTQYF TGTGCCAGCAGCCAAGCGGGAGGGGCGGGGACAGATACGCAGTATTTT
14 once TRBJ2-3 TRBV28 NA CASSSLAPTDTQYF TGTGCCAGCAGTTCGCTAGCCCCCACAGATACGCAGTATTTT
15 once TRBJ2-3 TRBV5-1 TRBD2 CASSSAGFLGDTQYF TGCGCCAGCAGCTCAGCGGGATTCCTCGGAGATACGCAGTATTTT
14 NA TRBJ2-7 TRBV4-3 TRBD2 CASSRASGSYEQYF TGCGCCAGCAGCCGAGCTAGCGGGTCCTACGAGCAGTACTTC
20 NA TRBJ2-1 TRBV5-1 NA CASSSSLGGRGELSYNEQFF TGCGCCAGCAGTTCTTCCCTGGGGGGGCGCGGGGAGCTCTCCTACAATGAGCAGTTCTTC
15 NA TRBJ1-5 TRBV7-9 NA CASSLGGPKNQPQHF TGTGCCAGCAGCTTAGGGGGACCCAAAAATCAGCCCCAGCATTTT
15 NA TRBJ1-2 TRBV11-2 NA CASSETSGPYYGYTF TGTGCCAGCAGCGAAACGTCGGGACCCTACTATGGCTACACCTTC
16 NA TRBJ2-7 TRBV28 TRBD2 CASRTTSGRGFYEQYF TGTGCCAGCAGGACCACTAGCGGGAGAGGGTTCTACGAGCAGTACTTC
18 NA TRBJ2-2 TRBV5-1 NA CASSLGLKLALNTGELFF TGCGCCAGCAGCTTGGGGTTAAAACTAGCTTTGAACACCGGGGAGCTGTTTTTT
12 NA TRBJ1-5 TRBV30 NA CAWSVSVQPQHF TGTGCCTGGAGTGTTTCGGTTCAGCCCCAGCATTTT
14 few TRBJ1-2 TRBV6-1 TRBD1 CASSEVQGGYGYTF TGTGCCAGCAGTGAAGTACAGGGGGGCTATGGCTACACCTTC
12 NA TRBJ2-7 TRBV4-1 NA CASSQTPYEQYF TGCGCCAGCAGCCAAACGCCTTACGAGCAGTACTTC
15 NA TRBJ2-4 TRBV23-1 TRBD1 CASSPRQGAVDIQYF TGCGCCAGCAGTCCCCGACAGGGGGCAGTGGACATTCAGTACTTC
12 NA TRBJ1-1 TRBV19 TRBD1 CASSHTGGKAFF TGTGCCAGTAGTCACACAGGGGGGAAAGCTTTCTTT
14 NA TRBJ1-2 TRBV28 NA CASSSERRDRGYTF TGTGCCAGCAGTTCAGAAAGACGGGACCGAGGCTACACCTTC
14 NA TRBJ2-7 TRBV28 TRBD1 CASSHPGQGRPQYF TGTGCCAGCAGTCATCCGGGACAGGGGCGCCCGCAGTACTTC
17 NA TRBJ2-1 TRBV27 TRBD2 CASTPRASGRVNNEQFF TGTGCCAGCACCCCACGGGCTAGCGGGAGGGTCAACAATGAGCAGTTCTTC
16 NA TRBJ2-1 TRBV5-1 NA CASSVPLASSYNEQFF TGCGCCAGCAGCGTCCCTTTAGCGAGCTCCTACAATGAGCAGTTCTTC
13 NA TRBJ1-3 TRBV19 NA CASSSISGNTIYF TGTGCCAGCTCCTCCATCTCTGGAAACACCATATATTTT
13 NA TRBJ1-1 TRBV29-1 NA CSVEKARGTEAFF TGCAGCGTTGAAAAGGCTCGGGGCACTGAAGCTTTCTTT
13 once TRBJ1-5 TRBV6-1 NA CASSDWPSQPQHF TGTGCCAGCAGTGATTGGCCTTCTCAGCCCCAGCATTTT
16 NA TRBJ2-3 TRBV2 TRBD1 CASSVPPTGSPDTQYF TGTGCCAGCAGTGTACCGCCGACAGGGAGCCCAGATACGCAGTATTTT
17 NA TRBJ2-7 TRBV29-1 NA CSVGGLLGSLSSYEQYF TGCAGCGTGGGGGGTCTACTAGGTTCCCTGAGCTCCTACGAGCAGTACTTC
14 NA TRBJ1-1 TRBV18 NA CASSPQRVDTEAFF TGTGCCAGCTCACCTCAAAGGGTGGACACTGAAGCTTTCTTT
14 NA TRBJ2-5 TRBV7-9 NA CASSLIAIQETQYF TGTGCCAGCAGCTTAATCGCGATACAAGAGACCCAGTACTTC
16 NA TRBJ1-2 TRBV7-8 NA CASSLLRQSDNYGYTF TGTGCCAGCAGCTTACTCCGCCAGTCGGATAACTATGGCTACACCTTC
14 NA TRBJ2-1 TRBV5-4 NA CASSWEKASNEQFF TGTGCCAGCAGCTGGGAGAAGGCAAGTAATGAGCAGTTCTTC
13 NA TRBJ1-4 TRBV10-3 NA CAISSQRNEKLFF TGTGCCATCAGTTCACAGAGAAATGAAAAACTGTTTTTT
16 NA TRBJ2-6 TRBV5-8 TRBD2 CASSAGSWSGANVLTF TGTGCCAGCTCAGCGGGGTCTTGGTCTGGGGCCAACGTCCTGACTTTC
18 NA TRBJ2-1 TRBV27 NA CASSLSPVAASSYNEQFF TGTGCCAGCAGTTTATCGCCCGTGGCGGCCAGCTCCTACAATGAGCAGTTCTTC
14 once TRBJ1-1 TRBV6-5 TRBD1 CASSYNGQGAWAFF TGTGCCAGCAGTTACAACGGACAGGGGGCATGGGCTTTCTTT
13 NA TRBJ1-1 TRBV11-2 NA CASSWGGDTEAFF TGTGCCAGCAGCTGGGGGGGGGACACTGAAGCTTTCTTT
13 NA TRBJ1-5 TRBV19 NA CASSTQGNQPQHF TGTGCCAGTAGTACACAAGGGAATCAGCCCCAGCATTTT